This T cell receptor beta chain was sequenced for a study of response to subunit inactivated influenza vaccine. Study results and caveats: Authors suggested seasonal influenza vaccinations each recruit few new T cells.

From germline, CDR1 is SQVTM and CDR2 ANQGSEA. CDR3 length: 12 residues. V was clipped by 3 bases and J by 7 bases, with 10 bases between them. In its sample, this clonotype was seen many times. The antigen is undetermined. MiXCR, applied by TCRdb to the RT-PCR reads, yields one record per CDR3 protein. The sample lists about 500,000 distinct CDR3 sequences, 10% to 15% occurring once. The input for sequencing was PBMCs from blood, taken about 6 weeks after vaccination. This clonotype was sampled from a man aged 45 to 65 who received an inactivated influenza vaccine. V usage is TRBV29-1 and J usage is TRBJ2-1; the D is unclear. The CDR3, as DNA: TGCAGCGTTGATCATGGCAGAAATGAGCAGTTCTTC. This translates into CSVDHGRNEQFF.